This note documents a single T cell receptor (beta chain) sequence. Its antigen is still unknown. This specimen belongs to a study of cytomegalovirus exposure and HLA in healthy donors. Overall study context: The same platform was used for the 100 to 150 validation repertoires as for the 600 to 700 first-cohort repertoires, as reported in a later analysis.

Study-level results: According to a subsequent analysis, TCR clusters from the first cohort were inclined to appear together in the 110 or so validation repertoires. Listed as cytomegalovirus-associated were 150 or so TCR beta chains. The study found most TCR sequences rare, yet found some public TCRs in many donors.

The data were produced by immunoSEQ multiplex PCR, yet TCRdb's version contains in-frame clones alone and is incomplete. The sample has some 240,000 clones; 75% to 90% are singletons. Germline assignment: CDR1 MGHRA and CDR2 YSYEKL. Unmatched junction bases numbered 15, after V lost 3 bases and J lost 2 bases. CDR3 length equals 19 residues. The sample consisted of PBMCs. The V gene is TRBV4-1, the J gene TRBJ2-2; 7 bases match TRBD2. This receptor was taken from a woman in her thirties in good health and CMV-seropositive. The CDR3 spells CASSHHVAGEIVNTGELFF. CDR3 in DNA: TGCGCCAGCAGCCACCATGTCGCGGGGGAAATAGTAAACACCGGGGAGCTGTTTTTT.